Below are 25 T cell receptor beta chains sequenced from a single sample in a study of early T cells in non-severe SARS-CoV-2 infection. One entry per CDR3 protein, called by TCRdb with MiXCR from the 5' RACE reads. The sample lists 85,000 to 90,000 distinct CDR3 sequences, roughly an eighth seen once, with roughly 7% in the top ten. Sequenced material: whole blood. Every receptor here comes from an adult who was a healthcare worker with PCR-confirmed SARS-CoV-2 infection or an uninfected control (not recorded which).

The chain joins TRBV6-6 to TRBJ1-1; 7 nucleotides match TRBD1. The CDR3 has 17 amino acids. Trimming removed 5 bases from V and 0 bases from J; junction bases left unmatched: 12. Germline-derived CDR1 and CDR2 are MNHNY and SVGAGI (reference sequence). Written as DNA, the CDR3 is TGTGCCAGCAGTGCGGGTACAGGGGTTCTACTGAACACTGAAGCTTTCTTT. It specifies CASSAGTGVLLNTEAFF.

This clonotype has a count of ten or more. This CDR3 reads CSAESGGLTFSSYEQYF. CDR3 nucleotide sequence: TGCAGTGCGGAGTCGGGGGGGCTAACCTTTAGCTCCTACGAGCAGTACTTC. V gene TRBV20-1 combines with J gene TRBJ2-7, with 8 bases matching TRBD2. The germline CDR1 and CDR2 sequences are DFQATT and SNEGSKA (reference sequence). After removal of 6 bases from V and 0 bases from J, the junction contained 16 bases not matched to a gene. CDR3 length: 17 amino acids.

This CDR3 reads CASSAGGRSTGELFF. In DNA, the CDR3 is TGTGCCAGCAGTGCGGGCGGGAGAAGCACCGGGGAGCTGTTTTTT. The chain joins TRBV11-3 to TRBJ2-2, with 7 bases fitting TRBD2. The CDR3 spans 15 residues. Germline CDR1 is SGHNT and CDR2 is YENEEA. V was clipped by 6 bases and J by 4 bases; unmatched bases: 8.

This clonotype appeared many times. This chain's CDR3 is CASSLTGTVYTGELFF. CDR3 DNA: TGTGCCAGCAGCTTAACCGGGACAGTCTACACCGGGGAGCTGTTTTTT. This sequence joins TRBV7-3 and TRBJ2-2; 7 bases fit TRBD1. The V gene's germline CDR1 is SGHTA and CDR2 FQGTGA. The V and J ends lost 0 bases and 3 bases, in that order; junction bases with no gene match: 4. The CDR3 covers 16 residues.

The chain links TRBV5-4 to TRBJ2-5; 8 nucleotides align to TRBD2. CDR3 length: 15 residues. CDR1 is SGHNT and CDR2 is YYREEE in the germline V gene (reference sequence). The ends lost 4 bases at V and 2 bases at J; junction bases unmatched: 7. The chain's CDR3 is CASSHTSGTQETQYF. The CDR3 DNA follows: TGTGCCAGCAGCCACACTAGCGGAACGCAAGAGACCCAGTACTTC. The variable domain in full, completed from reference TRBV5-4 and TRBJ2-5, reads ETGVTQSPTHLIKTRGQQVTLRCSSQSGHNTVSWYQQALGQGPQFIFQYYREEENGRGNFPPRFSGLQFPNYSSELNVNALELDDSALYLCASSHTSGTQETQYFGPGTRLLVL.

This clonotype was found a few times. The chain carries TRBV29-1 and TRBJ2-3; D gene ambiguous. Germline V gives CDR1 SQVTM, CDR2 ANQGSEA. The CDR3 runs to 11 residues. V was trimmed by 7 bases and J by 5 bases, leaving 10 bases between them. DNA for the CDR3: TGCAGCGCTATACAGAGAGATACGCAGTATTTT. Residues: CSAIQRDTQYF.

This clonotype was picked up a small number of times. The chain couples TRBV3-1 to TRBJ2-1; TRBD2 aligns across 10 bases. CDR1 is LGHDT and CDR2 is YNNKEL in the germline V gene (reference sequence). With V trimmed by 3 bases and J by 7 bases, 15 bases remained unmatched. The CDR3 length is 18 residues. The CDR3 protein is CASSHRQGTSGIGNEQFF. The CDR3 DNA reads TGTGCCAGCAGCCACCGACAAGGAACTAGCGGGATAGGGAATGAGCAGTTCTTC.

This clonotype was counted only a few times. The chain is built from TRBV4-1 and TRBJ2-1; 8 nucleotides align to TRBD2. Germline CDR1 MGHRA, CDR2 YSYEKL. V trimming: 4 bases; J trimming: 7 bases; junction bases outside the gene matches: 15. There are 17 residues in the CDR3. The CDR3 DNA sequence: TGCGCCAGCAGCCGAATCGTCGAGACTAGCGTGGAAAATGAGCAGTTCTTC. Translating gives CASSRIVETSVENEQFF.

V is TRBV30 and J is TRBJ2-7, with 8 bases identical to TRBD2. CDR1 and CDR2 from the germline V gene are GTSNPN and SVGIG (reference sequence). V trimming: 5 bases; J trimming: 4 bases; junction bases outside the gene matches: 13. CDR3 length equals 15 residues. In DNA form, the CDR3 reads TGTGCCTGGTCTCTCGGGCCCGGGGGGGGATACGAGCAGTACTTC. This translates into CAWSLGPGGGYEQYF.

This clonotype was detected ten times or more. DNA for the CDR3: TGTGCCAGCAGCTTAGGCGGGAGGAACCCAGATACGCAGTATTTT. This translates into CASSLGGRNPDTQYF. The chain couples TRBV11-2 to TRBJ2-3; TRBD2 matches 8 bases. The CDR3 has 15 amino acids. With V trimmed by 1 base and J by 4 bases, 4 bases remained unmatched. Per germline, CDR1 SGHAT and CDR2 FQNNGV.

The CDR3 DNA follows: TGTGCCAGCGGGGACAGCTCCTACGAGCAGTACTTC. This encodes CASGDSSYEQYF. The gene calls are TRBV28 and TRBJ2-7, with 7 bases fitting TRBD1. Looked up from germline, CDR1 is MDHEN and CDR2 is SYDVKM. J gave up 0 bases and V 8 bases, and 1 base lay outside the gene matches. This CDR3 has 12 amino acids.

The CDR3 DNA is TGTGCCAGCAGCAGGACTAGCGGGAGAGGCAATGAGCAGTTCTTC. It specifies CASSRTSGRGNEQFF. This chain links TRBV7-6 with TRBJ2-1; TRBD2 aligns across 13 bases. The CDR3 is 15 residues long. CDR1 and CDR2 (germline): SGHVS, FNYEAQ. V shed 5 bases and J 6 bases; nucleotides not matched to a gene: 4. The full variable domain, completed using reference TRBV7-6 and TRBJ2-1, is GAGVSQSPRYKVTKRGQDVALRCDPISGHVSLYWYRQALGQGPEFLTYFNYEAQQDKSGLPNDRFSAERPEGSISTLTIQRTEQRDSAMYRCASSRTSGRGNEQFFGPGTRLTVL.

DNA of the CDR3: TGTGCCAGCAGCTGGGGGGGCGGAGAGACCCAGTACTTC. Its translation: CASSWGGGETQYF. The J gene is TRBJ2-5, the V gene TRBV11-1, with a possible D match to TRBD2 (7 bases). The CDR3 is 13 residues long. Looked up from germline, CDR1 is SGHAT and CDR2 is FQDESV (reference sequence). Trimming cost V 4 bases and J 4 bases, with 10 bases left between them.

The chain employs TRBV10-1 and TRBJ2-7, with 8 nucleotides matching TRBD2. There are 15 residues in the CDR3. With 0 bases clipped from V and 1 base from J, the junction kept 2 bases outside the gene matches. Germline V gene lookup returns CDR1 WNHNN and CDR2 SYGVQD (reference sequence). Written as DNA, the CDR3 is TGCGCCAGCAGTGAGTCTAGCGGGACTTCCTACGAGCAGTACTTC. Its protein product is CASSESSGTSYEQYF.

The rearrangement joins TRBV6-5 to TRBJ2-1, with 7 bases fitting TRBD2. Germline CDR1 is MNHEY and CDR2 is SVGAGI. The CDR3 has 15 amino acids. The V and J ends lost 5 bases and 2 bases, in that order; junction bases with no gene match: 6. In DNA form, the CDR3 reads TGTGCCAGCAGTAGACTAGCCCGGGCCTACAATGAGCAGTTCTTC. Protein sequence: CASSRLARAYNEQFF.

This clonotype was counted between two and nine times. V and J are TRBV11-2 and TRBJ2-1; TRBD2 agrees at 7 bases. Germline trimming cut 0 bases from V and 4 bases from J; bases unmatched to any gene: 6. The CDR3 loop spans 16 amino acids. Germline lookup yields CDR1 SGHAT and CDR2 FQNNGV. The CDR3 loop reads CASSLDRAGAYNEQFF. CDR3 bases: TGTGCCAGCAGCTTAGATCGGGCGGGAGCTTACAATGAGCAGTTCTTC.

This clonotype was recorded many times. The V and J genes are TRBV20-1 and TRBJ1-2; perhaps TRBD1 as D (5 bases). The germline gives CDR1 DFQATT, CDR2 SNEGSKA (reference sequence). This CDR3 contains 12 residues. V lost 6 bases and J lost 8, with 16 bases in between. The CDR3 bases are TGCAGTGCATTCCAGGGCATTGAGGGCTACACCTTC. This gives the protein CSAFQGIEGYTF.

The chain couples TRBV6-1 to TRBJ2-5; D possibly corresponds to TRBD2 (5 bases). V lost 6 bases, J lost 3 bases, and 8 bases lay in between. The CDR3 runs 12 residues. Germline CDR1 MNHNS, CDR2 SASEGT. The CDR3 loop is CASRRSEETQYF. The CDR3 nucleotides read TGTGCCAGCAGGCGTAGCGAAGAGACCCAGTACTTC.

There are a few counts of this clonotype. V usage is TRBV6-1 and J usage is TRBJ1-1, with a tentative D call TRBD1 (6 bases). This CDR3 contains 19 residues. Trimming took off 6 bases at V and 3 bases at J, with 29 bases between the two ends. Per the germline V gene, CDR1 is MNHNS and CDR2 is SASEGT. The CDR3: CASSKRAVKGGKGHTEAFF. DNA of the CDR3: TGTGCCAGCAGCAAAAGAGCTGTAAAGGGGGGAAAAGGGCACACTGAAGCTTTCTTT.

This clonotype showed up many times. The V call is TRBV10-3, the J call TRBJ1-6; D remains unclear. Trimming shortened V by 4 bases and J by 5 bases, and 9 bases separated the two germline ends. Germline V gene data show CDR1 as ENHRY and CDR2 as SYGVKD. This CDR3 spans 14 amino acids. The CDR3 sequence is CAISGNRDNSPLHF. Written as DNA, the CDR3 is TGTGCCATCAGTGGAAACCGGGATAATTCACCCCTCCACTTT.

The rearrangement links TRBV4-1 to TRBJ1-1, with D hard to call. The CDR3 consists of 17 residues. The V and J ends lost 4 bases and 3 bases respectively, with 21 bases between them. Looked up from germline, CDR1 is MGHRA and CDR2 is YSYEKL. CDR3 sequence reads: CASSRTGQRKRHTEAFF. DNA for the CDR3: TGCGCCAGCAGCCGCACGGGCCAAAGAAAGAGGCACACTGAAGCTTTCTTT.

The DNA of the CDR3 is TGTGCCAGCAGTTCTTGGGAGGCCTCCTACGAGCAGTACTTC. This codes for CASSSWEASYEQYF. The chain uses TRBV27 and TRBJ2-7, with D perhaps matching TRBD2 (6 bases). With 4 bases removed from V and 0 bases from J, the gap between germline ends came to 10 bases. In germline, CDR1 is MNHEY, CDR2 SMNVEV (reference sequence). This CDR3 is built from 14 residues.

J is TRBJ2-3 and V is TRBV7-3; TRBD1 is a possible D gene (7 bases). V shed 5 bases and J shed 6 bases, with 12 bases lying between them. The CDR3 consists of 13 residues. CDR1 and CDR2 (germline): SGHTA, FQGTGA. The CDR3 reads CASSPAGGDTQYF. The DNA for the CDR3 is TGTGCCAGCAGCCCCGCAGGGGGGGATACGCAGTATTTT.

This clonotype was detected a few times. V is TRBV7-9 and J is TRBJ1-6; weak D call: TRBD1 (6 bases). This CDR3 spans 15 amino acids. Germline V lookup: CDR1 SEHNR, CDR2 FQNEAQ (reference sequence). Trimming cost V 2 bases and J 9 bases, with 14 bases left between them. DNA for the CDR3: TGTGCCAGCAGCTTAAACGTGGGAGGGGGTTCACCCCTCCACTTT. Its translation is CASSLNVGGGSPLHF.

The chain is built from TRBV25-1 and TRBJ1-4, with D maybe TRBD1 (6 bases). V lost 5 bases to trimming and J lost 1 base, with 14 bases between them. The CDR3 spans 16 residues. Germline V gene data show CDR1 as MGHDK and CDR2 as SYGVNS. CDR3 in DNA: TGTGCCAGCAGTCCAGGGGTTGTGGTAACTAATGAAAAACTGTTTTTT. Amino acid sequence: CASSPGVVVTNEKLFF.